Listed below are T cell receptor beta chains from one sample, sequenced in a study of Ad26.COV2.S vaccination and SARS-CoV-2 variants. Generated by immunoSEQ multiplex PCR, the TCRdb table keeps only in-frame clones and is missing some. The sample contains approximately 300,000 clones, 86% of which appear only once. Sequences were derived from peripheral blood, sampled in a trial of Ad26.COV2.S vaccine versus placebo. The source of these receptors is a person aged 18-60 years who received the Ad26.COV2.S COVID-19 vaccine or a placebo. Both conserved end residues are part of each CDR3. A D gene is named only where the DNA matches it firmly. Clone size is not always given. Where it is, it says once, few, many or a class for expanded clones.

J	D	size	V	DNA	CDR3
TRBJ1-5	NA	NA	TRBV27	TGTGCCAGCAGTTTATCAAGCCCGTGGGGTGATAGCAATCAGCCCCAGCATTTT	CASSLSSPWGDSNQPQHF
TRBJ2-1	NA	NA	TRBV4-3	TGCGCCAGCAGCCAAGATCGACAGGTCTTGGGGGAGCAGTTCTTC	CASSQDRQVLGEQFF
TRBJ2-3	NA	NA	TRBV4-3	TGCGCCAGCAGCCAAGCGCTAGGGTTCGCAGATACGCAGTATTTT	CASSQALGFADTQYF
TRBJ2-7	NA	NA	TRBV5-1	TGCGCCAGCAGCTTGGCAATGTCGACGGGCCCCTACGAGCAGTACTTC	CASSLAMSTGPYEQYF
TRBJ1-1	TRBD1	NA	TRBV6-5	TGTGCCAGCACCCACAGGACAGGGAGGAACACTGAAGCTTTCTTT	CASTHRTGRNTEAFF
TRBJ2-1	TRBD2	NA	TRBV19	TGTGCCAGTCTTAGAGGTAGCGGGGACTACAATGAGCAGTTCTTC	CASLRGSGDYNEQFF
TRBJ2-3	NA	NA	TRBV2	TGTGCCAGCAGTGACAGGGCTACAGATACGCAGTATTTT	CASSDRATDTQYF
TRBJ2-1	NA	NA	TRBV9	TGTGCCAGCAGCCCAGACAGCTGGGGGAACAATGAGCAGTTCTTC	CASSPDSWGNNEQFF
TRBJ2-4	NA	NA	TRBV4-1	TGCGCCAGCAGCCAAGAAATACTGTCCAGCTTACTAGCCAAAAACATTCAGTACTTC	CASSQEILSSLLAKNIQYF
TRBJ1-5	NA	NA	TRBV2	TGTGCCAGCAGTGTAGGCGTAATTAGCAATCAGCCCCAGCATTTT	CASSVGVISNQPQHF
TRBJ1-5	NA	few	TRBV4-1	TGCGCCAGCAGCTTTCGGACCGCCGATGCTTGGCCCCAGCATTTT	CASSFRTADAWPQHF
TRBJ2-7	NA	NA	TRBV5-6	TGTGCCAGCAGCTTGGTTGGGTCCTACAAGAACGAGCAGTACTTC	CASSLVGSYKNEQYF
TRBJ2-2	NA	NA	TRBV23-1	TGCGCCAGCAGTCATACTCCTCCAAAGGGGCACACCGGGGAGCTGTTTTTT	CASSHTPPKGHTGELFF
TRBJ2-7	NA	NA	TRBV6-5	TGTGCCAGCAGTTACCGGAAAACCTACTACGAGCAGTACTTC	CASSYRKTYYEQYF
TRBJ1-2	TRBD1	NA	TRBV7-2	TGTGCCAGCAGCCAAACGACAGGGGACTATGGCTACACCTTC	CASSQTTGDYGYTF
TRBJ1-5	NA	NA	TRBV2	TGTGCCAGCTCCGCGAGGCTCAGGGCAAATCAGCCCCAGCATTTT	CASSARLRANQPQHF
TRBJ2-1	TRBD1	NA	TRBV7-3	TGTGCCAGCAGCTTAAAAGGGACAGGTACCTACAATGAGCAGTTCTTC	CASSLKGTGTYNEQFF
TRBJ1-1	NA	NA	TRBV19	TGTGCCAGTATCGGGAACAGCCAGAACACTGAAGCTTTCTTT	CASIGNSQNTEAFF
TRBJ1-2	NA	NA	TRBV6-5	TGTGCCAGCAGTTACAATGGGGGCGCGGGCTATGGCTACACCTTC	CASSYNGGAGYGYTF
TRBJ1-2	NA	NA	TRBV7-9	TGTGCCAGCAGCTTAGAAAGGAGTGATGGCTACACCTTC	CASSLERSDGYTF
TRBJ1-3	NA	NA	TRBV16	TGTGCCAGCAGGCGGACGATAGGCTCTGGAAACACCATATATTTT	CASRRTIGSGNTIYF
TRBJ2-7	NA	NA	TRBV6-2/TRBV6-3	TGTGCCAGCAGTTACCAAGTCTACGAGCAGTACTTC	CASSYQVYEQYF
TRBJ2-3	TRBD2	once	TRBV30	TGTGCCTCGGACCAGGGACTAGCGGGGAGCACAGATACGCAGTATTTT	CASDQGLAGSTDTQYF
TRBJ1-6	NA	NA	TRBV19	TGTGCCAGTAAGGGGGTCATTTATAATTCACCCCTCCACTTT	CASKGVIYNSPLHF
TRBJ2-3	TRBD2	NA	TRBV7-9	TGTGCCAGCAGCTTAGCGTGGGCGGGGGGCTTTACAGATACGCAGTATTTT	CASSLAWAGGFTDTQYF
TRBJ2-7	TRBD2	once	TRBV30	TGTGCCTGGAGCGGAGGGGCTAGCGGGGGCATCTCCTACGAGCAGTACTTC	CAWSGGASGGISYEQYF
TRBJ1-3	NA	once	TRBV30	TGTGCCCAGCAGAGGACCAACTCTGGAAACACCATATATTTT	CAQQRTNSGNTIYF
TRBJ1-2	TRBD1	NA	TRBV10-3	TGTGCCATCAGTGAGAGGGCAGGGGGCCCCCGTAACTATGGCTACACCTTC	CAISERAGGPRNYGYTF
TRBJ2-3	NA	NA	TRBV4-3	TGCGCCAGCAGCCAATCAGGGCAGGGTTTCCCAGATACGCAGTATTTT	CASSQSGQGFPDTQYF
TRBJ1-1	TRBD1	NA	TRBV6-5	TGTGCCAGCAGTTACTTCGGGACAGGGGACACTGAAGCTTTCTTT	CASSYFGTGDTEAFF
TRBJ1-3	TRBD1	NA	TRBV7-2	TGTGCCAGCAGCGACAGGGCTGGAAACACCATATATTTT	CASSDRAGNTIYF
TRBJ2-5	TRBD2	NA	TRBV5-1	TGCGCCAGCAGCCCCGGTGGGGAGGGGCTCGTTCAAGAGACCCAGTACTTC	CASSPGGEGLVQETQYF
TRBJ1-1	TRBD1	NA	TRBV4-1	TGCGCCAGCAGCCCGTGGGACAGGGGGCTTGGCACTGAAGCTTTCTTT	CASSPWDRGLGTEAFF
TRBJ2-2	NA	NA	TRBV13	TGTGCCAGCAGCTTAAAGGTCACCGGGGAGCTGTTTTTT	CASSLKVTGELFF
TRBJ1-5	TRBD1	NA	TRBV19	TGTGCCAGTAGTATACGGGGGACAGGGGTAGGTCAGCCCCAGCATTTT	CASSIRGTGVGQPQHF
TRBJ1-1	NA	NA	TRBV6-5	TGTGCCAGCAGCCGAGGACGTGACACTGAAGCTTTCTTT	CASSRGRDTEAFF
TRBJ2-2	NA	few	TRBV5-4	TGTGCCAGCAGCTTGATGGGGCTGGGCACCGGGGAGCTGTTTTTT	CASSLMGLGTGELFF
TRBJ2-1	NA	NA	TRBV7-2	TGTGCCAGCAGCCGATCCAATGAGCAGTTCTTC	CASSRSNEQFF
TRBJ2-7	NA	NA	TRBV10-3	TGTGCCATCAGTTCTCGATCAGAACTTACCTACGAGCAGTACTTC	CAISSRSELTYEQYF
TRBJ1-2	NA	NA	TRBV6-5	TGTGCCAGCGGAGTTAGGGGGGCGAACTATGGCTACACCTTC	CASGVRGANYGYTF
TRBJ1-5	NA	NA	TRBV4-1	TGCGCCAGCAGCGAGACAGCCCGAGCGACCAATCAGCCCCAGCATTTT	CASSETARATNQPQHF
TRBJ2-3	NA	NA	TRBV30	TGTGCCTGGAGTGTGATTAGCGGTCTCACAGATACGCAGTATTTT	CAWSVISGLTDTQYF
TRBJ2-7	TRBD1	NA	TRBV15	TGTGCCACCAGCAGAGACGGACAGGGGGCGGGCGAGCAGTACTTC	CATSRDGQGAGEQYF
TRBJ2-1	NA	NA	TRBV13	TGTGCCAGCAGCCCGCCCGGTAGCGGTGGGGATGAGCAGTTCTTC	CASSPPGSGGDEQFF